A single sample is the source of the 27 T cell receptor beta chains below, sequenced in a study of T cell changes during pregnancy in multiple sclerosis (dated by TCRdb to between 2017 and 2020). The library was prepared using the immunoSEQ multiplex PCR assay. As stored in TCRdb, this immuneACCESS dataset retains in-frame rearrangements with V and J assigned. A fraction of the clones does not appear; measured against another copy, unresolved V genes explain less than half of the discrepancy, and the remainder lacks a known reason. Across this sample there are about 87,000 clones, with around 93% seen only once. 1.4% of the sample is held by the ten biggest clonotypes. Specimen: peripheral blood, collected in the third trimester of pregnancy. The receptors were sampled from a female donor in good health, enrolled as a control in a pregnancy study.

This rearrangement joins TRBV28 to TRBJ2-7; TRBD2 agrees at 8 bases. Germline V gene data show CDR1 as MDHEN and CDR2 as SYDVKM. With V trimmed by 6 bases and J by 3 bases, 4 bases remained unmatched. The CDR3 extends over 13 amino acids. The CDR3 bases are TGTGCCAGCAGGCCCCTAGCGGGCTACGAGCAGTACTTC. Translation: CASRPLAGYEQYF.

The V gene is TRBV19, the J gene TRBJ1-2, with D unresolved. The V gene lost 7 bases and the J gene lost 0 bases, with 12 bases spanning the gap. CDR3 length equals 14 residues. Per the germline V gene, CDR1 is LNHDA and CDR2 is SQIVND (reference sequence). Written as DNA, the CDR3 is TGTGCCAGTAAGCAGACAACGACTAACTATGGCTACACCTTC. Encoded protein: CASKQTTTNYGYTF. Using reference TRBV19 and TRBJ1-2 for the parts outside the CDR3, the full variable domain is DGGITQSPKYLFRKEGQNVTLSCEQNLNHDAMYWYRQDPGQGLRLIYYSQIVNDFQKGDIAEGYSVSREKKESFPLTVTSAQKNPTAFYLCASKQTTTNYGYTFGSGTRLTVV.

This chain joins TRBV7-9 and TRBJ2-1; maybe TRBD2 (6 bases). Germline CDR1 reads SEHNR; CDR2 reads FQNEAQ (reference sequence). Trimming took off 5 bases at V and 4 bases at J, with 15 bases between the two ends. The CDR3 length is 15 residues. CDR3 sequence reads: CASSPRSGNYNEQFF. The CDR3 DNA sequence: TGTGCCAGCAGCCCCCGTAGCGGTAATTACAATGAGCAGTTCTTC.

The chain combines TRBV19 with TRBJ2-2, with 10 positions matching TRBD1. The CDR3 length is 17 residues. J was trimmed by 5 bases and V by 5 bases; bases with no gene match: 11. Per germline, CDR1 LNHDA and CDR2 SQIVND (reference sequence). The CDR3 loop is CASSPGPDRGRTGELFF. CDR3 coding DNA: TGTGCCAGTAGTCCCGGGCCCGACAGGGGGCGAACCGGGGAGCTGTTTTTT.

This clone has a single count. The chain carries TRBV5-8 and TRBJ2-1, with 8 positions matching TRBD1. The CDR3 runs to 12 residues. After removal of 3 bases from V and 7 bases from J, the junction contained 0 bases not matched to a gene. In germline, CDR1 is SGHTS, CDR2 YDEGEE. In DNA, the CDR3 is TGTGCCAGCAGCTGGACAGGGAATGAGCAGTTCTTC. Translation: CASSWTGNEQFF.

The CDR3 DNA sequence: TGTGCCAGTAGTATGCGCCCACGGACAATCGAAGGTAATGAGCAGTTCTTC. It codes for CASSMRPRTIEGNEQFF. The V gene is TRBV19, the J gene TRBJ2-1, with D perhaps matching TRBD1 (5 bases). CDR1 and CDR2 from the germline V gene are LNHDA and SQIVND (reference sequence). This CDR3 contains 17 residues. V shed 3 bases and J shed 7 bases, with 22 bases lying between them. The full variable domain, in which reference TRBV19 and TRBJ2-1 provide the parts outside the CDR3, is DGGITQSPKYLFRKEGQNVTLSCEQNLNHDAMYWYRQDPGQGLRLIYYSQIVNDFQKGDIAEGYSVSREKKESFPLTVTSAQKNPTAFYLCASSMRPRTIEGNEQFFGPGTRLTVL.

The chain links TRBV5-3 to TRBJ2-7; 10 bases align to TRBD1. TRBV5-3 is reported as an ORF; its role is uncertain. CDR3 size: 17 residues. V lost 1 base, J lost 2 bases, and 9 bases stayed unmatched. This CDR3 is CARSLHFPDRGTYEQYF. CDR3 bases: TGTGCCAGAAGCTTGCATTTCCCGGACAGGGGGACCTACGAGCAGTACTTC.

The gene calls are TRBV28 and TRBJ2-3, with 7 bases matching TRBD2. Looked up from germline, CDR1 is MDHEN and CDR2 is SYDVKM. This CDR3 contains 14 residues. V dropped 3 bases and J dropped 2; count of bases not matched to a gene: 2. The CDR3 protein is CASSLAGDTDTQYF. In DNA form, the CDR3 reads TGTGCCAGCAGTTTGGCGGGGGACACAGATACGCAGTATTTT.

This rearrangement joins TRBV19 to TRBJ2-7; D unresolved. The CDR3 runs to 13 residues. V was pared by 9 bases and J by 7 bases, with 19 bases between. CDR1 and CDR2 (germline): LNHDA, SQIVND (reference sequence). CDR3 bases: TGTGCCAGCGGCGAGTACTTAACCGGGGAGCAGTACTTC. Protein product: CASGEYLTGEQYF.

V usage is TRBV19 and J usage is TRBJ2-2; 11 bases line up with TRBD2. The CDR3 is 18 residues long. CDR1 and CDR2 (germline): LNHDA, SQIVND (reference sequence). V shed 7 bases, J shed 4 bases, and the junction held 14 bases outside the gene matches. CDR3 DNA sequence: TGTGCCAGTACCCAGGGGGTAGCGGGAGGGCCCAGCACCGGGGAGCTGTTTTTT. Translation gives CASTQGVAGGPSTGELFF.

CDR3 nucleotide sequence: TGTGCCAGCAGTTTATCGGGGAGAGGAGCCTACGAGCAGTACTTC. Its protein is CASSLSGRGAYEQYF. The genes are TRBV28 and TRBJ2-7; the D gene is possibly TRBD2 (5 bases). The CDR3 sequence is 15 residues long. Germline CDR1 MDHEN, CDR2 SYDVKM. V was trimmed by 1 base and J by 2 bases, leaving 12 bases between them.

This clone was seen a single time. CDR3 residues: CASSPGGWNTEAFF. Here the CDR3 DNA reads TGTGCCAGCAGCCCCGGGGGGTGGAACACTGAAGCTTTCTTT. V is TRBV9 and J is TRBJ1-1, with a weak D call TRBD1 (5 bases). This CDR3 contains 14 residues. Looked up from germline, CDR1 is SGDLS and CDR2 is YYNGEE. V was cut by 4 bases and J by 1 base, with 11 bases left in between.

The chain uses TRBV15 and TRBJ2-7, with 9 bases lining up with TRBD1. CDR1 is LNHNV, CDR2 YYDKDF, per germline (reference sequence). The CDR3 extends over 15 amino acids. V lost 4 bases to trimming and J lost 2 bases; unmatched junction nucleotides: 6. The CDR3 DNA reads TGTGCCACCAGCAACCCGGGACAGGGCGCCTACGAGCAGTACTTC. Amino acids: CATSNPGQGAYEQYF.

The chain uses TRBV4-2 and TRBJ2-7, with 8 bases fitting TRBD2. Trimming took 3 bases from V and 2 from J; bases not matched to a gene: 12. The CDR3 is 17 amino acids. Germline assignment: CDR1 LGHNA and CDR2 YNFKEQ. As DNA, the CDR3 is TGTGCCAGCAGCCATCTATCGGGGGGGGACTTCGCCTACGAGCAGTACTTC. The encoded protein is CASSHLSGGDFAYEQYF.

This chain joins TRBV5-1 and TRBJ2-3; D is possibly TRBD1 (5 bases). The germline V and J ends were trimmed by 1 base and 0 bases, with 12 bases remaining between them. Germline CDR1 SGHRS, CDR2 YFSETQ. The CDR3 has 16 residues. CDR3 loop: CASSLLGSGSTDTQYF. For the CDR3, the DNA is TGCGCCAGCAGCTTGTTGGGCTCAGGGAGCACAGATACGCAGTATTTT.

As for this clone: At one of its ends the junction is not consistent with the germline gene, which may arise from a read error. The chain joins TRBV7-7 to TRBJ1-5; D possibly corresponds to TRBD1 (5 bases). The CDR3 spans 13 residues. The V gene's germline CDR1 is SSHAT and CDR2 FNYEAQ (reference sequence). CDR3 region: CASSGGRGQPQHF. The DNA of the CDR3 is TGTGCTAGCAGCGGGGGACGGGGGCAGCCCCAGCATTTT. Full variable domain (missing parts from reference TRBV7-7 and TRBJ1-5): GAGVSQSPRYKVTKRGQDVTLRCDPISSHATLYWYQQALGQGPEFLTYFNYEAQPDKSGLPSDRFSAERPEGSISTLTIQRTEQRDSAMYRCASSGGRGQPQHFGDGTRLSIL.

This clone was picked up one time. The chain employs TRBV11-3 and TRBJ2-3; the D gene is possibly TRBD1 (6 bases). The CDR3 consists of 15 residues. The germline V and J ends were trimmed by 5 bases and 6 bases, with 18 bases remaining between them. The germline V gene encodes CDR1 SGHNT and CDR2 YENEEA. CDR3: CASSNRDQGYDTQYF. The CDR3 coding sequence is TGTGCCAGCAGCAACCGGGACCAGGGGTACGATACGCAGTATTTT.

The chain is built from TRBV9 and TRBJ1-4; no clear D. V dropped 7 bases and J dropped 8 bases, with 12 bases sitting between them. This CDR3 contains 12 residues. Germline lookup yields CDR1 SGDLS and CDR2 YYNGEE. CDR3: CASPQVGEKLFF. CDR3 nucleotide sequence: TGTGCCAGCCCCCAGGTTGGAGAAAAACTGTTTTTT.

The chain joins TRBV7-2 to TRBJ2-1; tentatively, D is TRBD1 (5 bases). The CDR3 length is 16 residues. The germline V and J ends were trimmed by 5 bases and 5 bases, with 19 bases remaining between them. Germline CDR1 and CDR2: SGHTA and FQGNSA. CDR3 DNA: TGTGCCAGCAGCGCATATGGGGCAGTCCGGAACAATGAGCAGTTCTTC. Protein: CASSAYGAVRNNEQFF.

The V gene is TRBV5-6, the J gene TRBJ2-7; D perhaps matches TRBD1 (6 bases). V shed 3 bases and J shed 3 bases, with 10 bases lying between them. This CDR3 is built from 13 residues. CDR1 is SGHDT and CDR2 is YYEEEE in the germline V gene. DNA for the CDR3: TGTGCCAGCAGCTACAGGGATGGCTACGAGCAGTACTTC. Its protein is CASSYRDGYEQYF.

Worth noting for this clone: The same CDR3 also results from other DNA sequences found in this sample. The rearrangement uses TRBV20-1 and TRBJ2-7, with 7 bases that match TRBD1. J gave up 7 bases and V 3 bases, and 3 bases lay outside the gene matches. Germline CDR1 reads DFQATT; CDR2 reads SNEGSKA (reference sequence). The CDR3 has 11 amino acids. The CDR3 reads CSAREDREQYF. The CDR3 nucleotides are TGCAGTGCTAGGGAGGACAGGGAGCAGTACTTC.

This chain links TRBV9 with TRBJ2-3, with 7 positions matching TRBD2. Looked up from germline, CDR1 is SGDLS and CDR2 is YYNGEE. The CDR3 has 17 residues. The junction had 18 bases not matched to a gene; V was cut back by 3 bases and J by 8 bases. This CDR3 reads CASSEPPSGGRVATQYF. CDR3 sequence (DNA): TGTGCCAGCAGCGAGCCCCCTTCAGGCGGGAGAGTTGCTACGCAGTATTTT.

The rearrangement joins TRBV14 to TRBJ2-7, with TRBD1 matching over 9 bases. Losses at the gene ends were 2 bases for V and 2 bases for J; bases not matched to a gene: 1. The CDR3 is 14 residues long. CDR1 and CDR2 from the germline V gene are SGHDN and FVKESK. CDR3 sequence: CASSQRQGAYEQYF. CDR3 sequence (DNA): TGTGCCAGCAGCCAACGACAGGGGGCCTACGAGCAGTACTTC.

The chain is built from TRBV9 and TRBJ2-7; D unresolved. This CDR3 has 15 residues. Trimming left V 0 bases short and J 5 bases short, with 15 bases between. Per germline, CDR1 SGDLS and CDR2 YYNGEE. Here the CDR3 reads CASSVVDGFVDEQYF. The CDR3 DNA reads TGTGCCAGCAGCGTAGTCGACGGGTTCGTGGACGAGCAGTACTTC.

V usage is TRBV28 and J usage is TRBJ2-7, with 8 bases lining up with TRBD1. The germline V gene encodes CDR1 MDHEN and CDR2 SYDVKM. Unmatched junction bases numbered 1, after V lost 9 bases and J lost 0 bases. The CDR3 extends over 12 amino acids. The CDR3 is CASGQGSYEQYF. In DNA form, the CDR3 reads TGTGCCAGTGGACAGGGCTCCTACGAGCAGTACTTC.

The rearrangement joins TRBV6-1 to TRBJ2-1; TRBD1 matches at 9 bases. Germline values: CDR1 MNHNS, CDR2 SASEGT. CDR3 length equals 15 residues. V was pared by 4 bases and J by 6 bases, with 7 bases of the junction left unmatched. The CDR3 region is CASSGRDRVLNEQFF. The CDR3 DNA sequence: TGTGCCAGCAGTGGCCGGGACAGGGTACTCAATGAGCAGTTCTTC.

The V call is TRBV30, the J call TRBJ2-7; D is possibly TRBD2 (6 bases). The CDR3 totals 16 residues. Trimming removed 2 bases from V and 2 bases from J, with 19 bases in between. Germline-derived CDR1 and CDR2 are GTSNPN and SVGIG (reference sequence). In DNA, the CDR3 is TGTGCCTGGAGTACCGGAACCGGGACTTCTACCTACGAGCAGTACTTC. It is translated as CAWSTGTGTSTYEQYF.